The 18 T cell receptor beta chains given below trace back to one sample, sequenced in a study of T cell responses to AZD1222 COVID-19 vaccine (dated by TCRdb to about 2021). The time point label on this specimen signifies: baseline before first vaccination. Library method: the immunoSEQ multiplex PCR assay. Drawn from immuneACCESS, this table holds only the in-frame rearrangements with V and J called that TCRdb kept. Clones are partly lost; checked studies trace under half to an unresolved V gene and leave the rest unexplained. The sample table holds 110,000 to 150,000 clones, of which 75% to 90% were seen once. The top ten hold around 4.7% of the sample. The material sequenced was peripheral blood, taken on day 0 of AZD1222 vaccination. All receptors derive from an adult in good health.

V and J are TRBV5-1 and TRBJ2-1; D may correspond to TRBD1 or TRBD2 (5 bases each). Germline V gene lookup returns CDR1 SGHRS and CDR2 YFSETQ. Trimming shortened V by 7 bases and J by 0 bases, and 14 bases separated the two germline ends. The CDR3 runs to 15 residues. The CDR3 DNA sequence: TGCGCCAGCGGAGAGACGGGGACCTCCTACAATGAGCAGTTCTTC. This encodes CASGETGTSYNEQFF.

The V gene is TRBV14, the J gene TRBJ1-6, with 10 positions matching TRBD1. The CDR3 totals 17 residues. The germline V gene has CDR1 SGHDN and CDR2 FVKESK. V lost 4 bases to trimming and J lost 5 bases; unmatched junction nucleotides: 8. CDR3 protein: CASSLFLGTGDNSPLHF. Written as DNA, the CDR3 is TGTGCCAGCAGCCTATTCCTCGGGACAGGGGATAATTCACCCCTCCACTTT.

J is TRBJ2-7 and V is TRBV14; D might be TRBD1 or TRBD2, each matching 5 bases. Germline loops: CDR1 SGHDN, CDR2 FVKESK. This CDR3 has 15 amino acids. V dropped 0 bases and J dropped 0 bases, with 9 bases sitting between them. CDR3 sequence: CASSQDVGTSYEQYF. The CDR3 DNA sequence: TGTGCCAGCAGCCAAGATGTTGGGACCTCCTACGAGCAGTACTTC.

CDR3: CASSLARDSYGYTF. The CDR3 nucleotides are TGTGCCAGCAGCTTAGCCAGGGACAGCTATGGCTACACCTTC. The chain uses TRBV7-6 and TRBJ1-2; 7 bases align to TRBD1. The CDR3 covers 14 residues. CDR1 and CDR2 from the germline V gene are SGHVS and FNYEAQ. The V and J ends lost 0 bases and 4 bases, in that order; junction bases with no gene match: 2.

This chain joins TRBV10-3 and TRBJ2-1; TRBD2 agrees at 15 bases. The germline V gene encodes CDR1 ENHRY and CDR2 SYGVKD. V dropped 6 bases and J dropped 0; count of bases not matched to a gene: 6. This CDR3 region has 18 residues. For the CDR3, the DNA is TGTGCCATCAGCATGGGACTAGCGGGGGGAAGCTCCTACAATGAGCAGTTCTTC. Translation: CAISMGLAGGSSYNEQFF.

The V and J genes are TRBV6-5 and TRBJ2-1, with 8 positions matching TRBD2. Germline CDR1 MNHEY, CDR2 SVGAGI. This CDR3 is built from 15 residues. J was trimmed by 3 bases and V by 10 bases; bases with no gene match: 11. The DNA for the CDR3 is TGTGCCATCCCAGATCCCCTAGCGGGCTACAATGAGCAGTTCTTC. It specifies CAIPDPLAGYNEQFF.

V usage is TRBV3-1 (or the pseudogene TRBV3-2) and J usage is TRBJ2-7; D perhaps matches TRBD2 (5 bases). The V gene's germline CDR1 is LGHDT and CDR2 YNNKEL (reference sequence). V gave up 5 bases and J gave up 2 bases, with 13 bases separating them. The CDR3 covers 14 residues. CDR3 loop: CASSAPAGAYEQYF. The CDR3 region has the DNA TGTGCCAGCAGCGCTCCGGCGGGCGCCTACGAGCAGTACTTC.

The chain combines TRBV10-3 with TRBJ2-1; 11 bases are a match to TRBD2. Germline lookup yields CDR1 ENHRY and CDR2 SYGVKD. After removal of 0 bases from V and 4 bases from J, the junction contained 2 bases not matched to a gene. The CDR3 totals 16 residues. CDR3 residues: CAISESGLAEYNEQFF. CDR3 bases: TGTGCCATCAGTGAGTCGGGACTAGCGGAGTACAATGAGCAGTTCTTC.

V is TRBV2 and J is TRBJ2-7, with TRBD2 matching over 7 bases. The trim removed 8 bases at V and 1 base at J, leaving 5 bases unmatched. This CDR3 comprises 13 residues. Germline V gene lookup returns CDR1 SNHLY and CDR2 FYNNEI. The CDR3 reads CASGEGGSYEQYF. Written as DNA, the CDR3 is TGTGCCAGCGGGGAGGGCGGTTCCTACGAGCAGTACTTC.

V and J are TRBV29-1 and TRBJ2-3; D possibly corresponds to TRBD2 (6 bases). From germline, CDR1 is SQVTM and CDR2 ANQGSEA. V gave up 4 bases and J gave up 1 base, with 9 bases separating them. This CDR3 comprises 13 residues. The CDR3 here is CSVGRDRTDTQYF. The CDR3 nucleotides read TGCAGCGTTGGGCGGGACCGCACAGATACGCAGTATTTT.

The chain uses TRBV2 and TRBJ1-5; TRBD1 is a possible D gene (5 bases). This CDR3 region has 14 residues. Germline loops: CDR1 SNHLY, CDR2 FYNNEI. The V and J ends lost 6 bases and 3 bases respectively, with 12 bases between them. CDR3 in amino acids: CASRRDSANQPQHF. CDR3 in DNA: TGTGCCAGCAGGCGAGACAGTGCCAATCAGCCCCAGCATTTT.

V gene TRBV12-3 or TRBV12-4 combines with J gene TRBJ2-7; D tentatively reads TRBD1 or TRBD2 (5 bases each). The V and J ends lost 4 bases and 2 bases respectively, with 9 bases between them. The CDR3 has 13 residues. DNA for the CDR3: TGTGCCAGCAGTTGGGACCTCCCCTACGAGCAGTACTTC. Protein product: CASSWDLPYEQYF.

CDR3 DNA sequence: TGTGCCAGCAGCACAAGAGGGGGCGGGGTTGGCTACACCTTC. It yields the protein CASSTRGGGVGYTF. The chain employs TRBV5-4 and TRBJ1-2, with 7 positions matching TRBD1. V lost 4 bases, J lost 7 bases, and 10 bases stayed unmatched. The V gene's germline CDR1 is SGHNT and CDR2 YYREEE (reference sequence). The CDR3 totals 14 residues.

This chain connects TRBV7-2 to TRBJ1-2; 8 bases agree with TRBD1. Germline V gives CDR1 SGHTA, CDR2 FQGNSA. Trimming at V came to 1 base and at J to 7 bases, leaving 8 bases not matched to a gene. CDR3 length: 15 amino acids. DNA of the CDR3: TGTGCCAGCAGCTTAGATGGACAGGGAAAGCGTGGCTACACCTTC. It specifies CASSLDGQGKRGYTF.

This chain links TRBV4-1 with TRBJ2-3; 9 nucleotides line up with TRBD1. V shed 7 bases, J shed 2 bases, and the junction held 7 bases outside the gene matches. The length of the CDR3 is 15 residues. CDR1 and CDR2 (germline): MGHRA, YSYEKL. CDR3 coding DNA: TGCGCCAGCACCCTGGACAGGGGTTCCACAGATACGCAGTATTTT. Protein: CASTLDRGSTDTQYF.

V gene TRBV6-5 combines with J gene TRBJ2-7; D not certain. Germline values: CDR1 MNHEY, CDR2 SVGAGI. The CDR3 extends over 15 amino acids. Trimming shortened V by 7 bases and J by 1 base, and 17 bases separated the two germline ends. The CDR3 is CASIRGTADSYEQYF. Here the CDR3 DNA reads TGTGCCAGCATCCGTGGAACAGCAGATTCCTACGAGCAGTACTTC.

This chain uses TRBV9 with TRBJ1-2, with 8 bases aligning to TRBD1. The germline V gene encodes CDR1 SGDLS and CDR2 YYNGEE. Trimming removed 3 bases from V and 2 bases from J; junction bases left unmatched: 3. The CDR3 is made up of 14 amino acids. The CDR3 sequence is CASSAQGANYGYTF. For the CDR3, the DNA is TGTGCCAGCAGCGCCCAGGGGGCGAACTATGGCTACACCTTC.

J is TRBJ2-5 and V is TRBV5-1; D possibly corresponds to TRBD1 (7 bases). Germline V gives CDR1 SGHRS, CDR2 YFSETQ. Trimming cost V 2 bases and J 1 base, with 15 bases left between them. There are 16 residues in the CDR3. CDR3 in amino acids: CASSLPSGGGQETQYF. The DNA for the CDR3 is TGCGCCAGCAGCTTACCTTCAGGGGGAGGCCAAGAGACCCAGTACTTC.